Below, 2 T cell receptor beta chains from the same sample are listed, as sequenced in a study of response to subunit inactivated influenza vaccine. TCRdb redid the calling of the RT-PCR reads with MiXCR, one entry per CDR3 protein. This table holds about 500,000 distinct CDR3 sequences, 16% found once. Sequenced here: CD4+ T cells sorted from PBMCs, sampled 23 months after vaccination. Every receptor here comes from a man between 50 and 70 years old who received an inactivated influenza vaccine.

The chain recombines TRBV5-6 with TRBJ2-7, with 9 bases identical to TRBD1. CDR3 length equals 15 residues. With V trimmed by 1 base and J by 3 bases, 5 bases remained unmatched. Germline V gives CDR1 SGHDT, CDR2 YYEEEE. The DNA of the CDR3 is TGTGCCAGCAGCTTGTCCGGGACAGGGATCTACGAGCAGTACTTC. It specifies CASSLSGTGIYEQYF.

This clonotype was seen a few times. The chain couples TRBV5-1 to TRBJ2-1; TRBD2 aligns across 10 bases. This CDR3 region has 14 residues. Germline V lookup: CDR1 SGHRS, CDR2 YFSETQ. J gave up 5 bases and V 7 bases, and 6 bases lay outside the gene matches. CDR3 residues: CASRLAGANNEQFF. DNA of the CDR3: TGCGCCAGCCGCCTAGCGGGAGCCAACAATGAGCAGTTCTTC.